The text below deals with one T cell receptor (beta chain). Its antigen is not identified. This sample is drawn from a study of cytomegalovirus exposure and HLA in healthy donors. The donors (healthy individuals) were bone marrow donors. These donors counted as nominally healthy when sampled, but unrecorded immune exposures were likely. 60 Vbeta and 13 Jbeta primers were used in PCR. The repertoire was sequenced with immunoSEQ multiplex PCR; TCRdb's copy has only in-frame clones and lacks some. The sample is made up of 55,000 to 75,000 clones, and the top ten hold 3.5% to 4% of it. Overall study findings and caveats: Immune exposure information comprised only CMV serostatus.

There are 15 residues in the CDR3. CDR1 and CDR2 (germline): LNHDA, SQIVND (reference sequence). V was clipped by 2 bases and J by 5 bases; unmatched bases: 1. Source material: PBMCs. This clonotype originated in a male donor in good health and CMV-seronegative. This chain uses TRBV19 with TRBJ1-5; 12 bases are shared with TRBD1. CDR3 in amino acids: CASSIRDRGHQPQHF. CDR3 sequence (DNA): TGTGCCAGTAGTATAAGGGACAGGGGGCATCAGCCCCAGCATTTT. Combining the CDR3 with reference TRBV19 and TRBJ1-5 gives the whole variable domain DGGITQSPKYLFRKEGQNVTLSCEQNLNHDAMYWYRQDPGQGLRLIYYSQIVNDFQKGDIAEGYSVSREKKESFPLTVTSAQKNPTAFYLCASSIRDRGHQPQHFGDGTRLSIL.